These 19 T cell receptor beta chains share one sample of origin, sequenced in a study of identical twins. TCRdb processed the 5' RACE reads anew with MiXCR; each CDR3 protein has one entry. The sample holds some 560,000 distinct CDR3 sequences, around a tenth seen once. These same records also appear under a second study, on yellow fever vaccine responses in identical twins.

Sequencing was performed on PBMCs. These receptors all stem from a woman between 18 and 30 years old in good health.

The chain recombines TRBV7-2 with TRBJ2-7; the D gene is possibly TRBD1 (5 bases). Germline CDR1 reads SGHTA; CDR2 reads FQGNSA. The V end lost 1 base, the J end lost 2 bases, and 9 bases lay between the germline ends. The CDR3 runs 14 residues. CDR3 region: CASSLDQGPYEQYF. The DNA of the CDR3 is TGTGCCAGCAGCTTAGATCAGGGCCCCTACGAGCAGTACTTC.

This chain joins TRBV2 and TRBJ2-7, with 12 nucleotides matching TRBD2. The CDR3 covers 15 residues. Trimming removed 11 bases from V and 1 base from J; junction bases left unmatched: 9. Germline V gives CDR1 SNHLY, CDR2 FYNNEI. The CDR3 DNA sequence: TGTGCCTCATTCGGACTAGCGGGGATATCCTACGAGCAGTACTTC. Translating it yields CASFGLAGISYEQYF. The entire variable domain, with the rest obtained from reference TRBV2 and TRBJ2-7, is as follows: EPEVTQTPSHQVTQMGQEVILRCVPISNHLYFYWYRQILGQKVEFLVSFYNNEISEKSEIFDDQFSVERPDGSNFTLKIRSTKLEDSAMYFCASFGLAGISYEQYFGPGTRLTVT.

This clonotype was counted between two and nine times. CDR3 in amino acids: CASSQDRASGTYNEQFF. The DNA of the CDR3 is TGCGCCAGCAGCCAAGATCGGGCTAGCGGGACCTACAATGAGCAGTTCTTC. The chain couples TRBV4-3 to TRBJ2-1; 9 positions match TRBD2. The CDR3 contains 17 residues. CDR1 and CDR2 from the germline V gene are LGHNA and YSLEER. After removal of 0 bases from V and 2 bases from J, the junction contained 5 bases not matched to a gene.

This chain links TRBV11-2 with TRBJ1-1, with D hard to call. CDR3 length: 14 amino acids. V lost 3 bases, J lost 0 bases, and 8 bases lay in between. Germline assignment: CDR1 SGHAT and CDR2 FQNNGV. CDR3 in DNA: TGTGCCAGCAGCTTGATGGTGCTGAACACTGAAGCTTTCTTT. This encodes CASSLMVLNTEAFF.

This clonotype was seen at least ten times. The chain carries TRBV5-1 and TRBJ2-7; D may correspond to TRBD1 or TRBD2 (5 bases each). The CDR3 has 16 residues. Trimming took 0 bases from V and 0 from J, leaving 13 bases between them. Germline CDR1 SGHRS, CDR2 YFSETQ. CDR3 residues: CASSLVPAGSSYEQYF. In DNA, the CDR3 is TGCGCCAGCAGCTTGGTTCCGGCAGGGAGCTCCTACGAGCAGTACTTC.

This sequence joins TRBV4-1 and TRBJ2-2; the D gene is possibly TRBD2 (5 bases). V gave up 2 bases and J gave up 6 bases, with 16 bases separating them. The CDR3 sequence is 16 residues long. The germline CDR1 and CDR2 sequences are MGHRA and YSYEKL. The CDR3 sequence is CASSQTVLKGAGELFF. As DNA, the CDR3 is TGCGCCAGCAGCCAAACCGTCTTAAAGGGAGCCGGGGAGCTGTTTTTT.

This clonotype was observed a few times. The chain couples TRBV20-1 to TRBJ2-1; 12 bases are a match to TRBD2. The germline gives CDR1 DFQATT, CDR2 SNEGSKA (reference sequence). The CDR3 consists of 17 residues. Losses at the gene ends were 4 bases for V and 0 bases for J; bases not matched to a gene: 7. The CDR3 sequence is CSATTSGGQSSYNEQFF. DNA of the CDR3: TGCAGTGCTACGACTAGCGGGGGACAGAGCTCCTACAATGAGCAGTTCTTC.

The chain recombines TRBV15 with TRBJ1-1; 7 positions agree with TRBD1. The CDR3 runs to 19 residues. The germline CDR1 and CDR2 sequences are LNHNV and YYDKDF (reference sequence). The V segment lost 0 bases and the J segment 1 base; nucleotides outside the gene matches: 14. The chain's CDR3 is CATSRDYLFEGATNTEAFF. The CDR3 DNA sequence: TGTGCCACCAGCAGAGATTACCTCTTTGAGGGGGCTACGAACACTGAAGCTTTCTTT. The variable domain in full, completed from reference TRBV15 and TRBJ1-1, reads DAMVIQNPRYQVTQFGKPVTLSCSQTLNHNVMYWYQQKSSQAPKLLFHYYDKDFNNEADTPDNFQSRRPNTSFCFLDIRSPGLGDTAMYLCATSRDYLFEGATNTEAFFGQGTRLTVV.

This clonotype was recorded at least ten times. This chain connects TRBV12-3 or TRBV12-4 to TRBJ2-1, with a possible D match to TRBD1 (6 bases). Trimming pared 5 bases from V and 6 bases from J, leaving 14 bases between. The CDR3 sequence is 14 residues long. CDR3 protein: CASSPQGILNEQFF. The CDR3 DNA reads TGTGCCAGCAGTCCACAGGGAATCCTCAATGAGCAGTTCTTC.

As DNA, the CDR3 is TGCGCCAGCAGCCGGCAGACCATCAACGACGGCGGGGAGCTGTTTTTT. This encodes CASSRQTINDGGELFF. V and J are TRBV4-3 and TRBJ2-2; D remains unclear. The V gene lost 4 bases and the J gene lost 7 bases, with 19 bases spanning the gap. The CDR3 is 16 amino acids. The germline V gene encodes CDR1 LGHNA and CDR2 YSLEER.

This clonotype was counted a few times. The CDR3 is CSVEVFEAFF. The CDR3 DNA reads TGCAGCGTTGAAGTGTTTGAAGCTTTCTTT. The rearrangement joins TRBV29-1 to TRBJ1-1; no clear D. The CDR3 length is 10 residues. Deletions cut 1 base from V and 7 bases from J, with 4 bases between. Germline CDR1 is SQVTM and CDR2 is ANQGSEA.

This clonotype appeared a few times. The gene calls are TRBV19 and TRBJ2-1; TRBD2 matches at 7 bases. V lost 6 bases, J lost 0 bases, and 5 bases stayed unmatched. The CDR3 totals 15 residues. CDR1 and CDR2 from the germline V gene are LNHDA and SQIVND (reference sequence). The CDR3 sequence is CASSGRTSSYNEQFF. CDR3 coding DNA: TGTGCCAGTAGCGGGAGGACCAGCTCCTACAATGAGCAGTTCTTC.

This clonotype has only a few counts. This rearrangement joins TRBV11-2 to TRBJ2-3; D unresolved. CDR1 SGHAT and CDR2 FQNNGV come from the germline V gene. Trimming pared 3 bases from V and 4 bases from J, leaving 5 bases between. The CDR3 contains 12 residues. The CDR3 nucleotides read TGTGCCAGCAGCTTTTTTGCAGATACGCAGTATTTT. This gives the protein CASSFFADTQYF.

At least ten counts were recorded for this clonotype. The chain links TRBV7-8 to TRBJ2-1; D gene uncertain. V shed 4 bases and J shed 10 bases, with 14 bases lying between them. The CDR3 length is 13 residues. Germline V gives CDR1 SGHVS, CDR2 FQNEAQ. The CDR3 DNA sequence: TGTGCCAGCAGCTATCGACCCCTCTTGGAGCAGTTCTTC. Translation: CASSYRPLLEQFF.

The sample holds many counts of this clonotype. This chain joins TRBV2 and TRBJ2-3; 7 positions agree with TRBD1. CDR1 SNHLY and CDR2 FYNNEI come from the germline V gene. The V gene end was trimmed by 1 base and the J gene end by 8 bases; junction bases not matched to a gene: 9. CDR3 length: 15 residues. The CDR3 sequence is CASSEVSTGLGTQYF. CDR3 in DNA: TGTGCCAGCAGTGAAGTTTCGACAGGGCTCGGTACGCAGTATTTT.

This clonotype was detected ten times or more. V usage is TRBV20-1 and J usage is TRBJ1-5, with D perhaps TRBD1 (6 bases). This CDR3 is built from 15 residues. Looked up from germline, CDR1 is DFQATT and CDR2 is SNEGSKA (reference sequence). The germline V and J ends were trimmed by 5 bases and 4 bases, with 18 bases remaining between them. DNA for the CDR3: TGCAGTGCTGAGGGTTGGGGGCGACTGAATCAGCCCCAGCATTTT. Its translation: CSAEGWGRLNQPQHF.

This clonotype was recorded a few times. This sequence joins TRBV7-9 and TRBJ2-7; D is possibly TRBD2 (6 bases). Germline V gene lookup returns CDR1 SEHNR and CDR2 FQNEAQ (reference sequence). V was trimmed by 3 bases and J by 3 bases, leaving 9 bases between them. This CDR3 spans 13 amino acids. This CDR3 reads CASSFGLIYEQYF. The CDR3 nucleotides read TGTGCCAGCAGCTTCGGACTAATCTACGAGCAGTACTTC.

The V gene is TRBV5-1, the J gene TRBJ2-1; D remains ambiguous. The CDR3 length is 14 residues. Germline CDR1 is SGHRS and CDR2 is YFSETQ. V shed 4 bases and J shed 0 bases, with 8 bases lying between them. CDR3 in DNA: TGCGCCAGCAGCATCGGTGACTCCTACAATGAGCAGTTCTTC. Residues: CASSIGDSYNEQFF.

This chain joins TRBV11-1 and TRBJ2-1; D tentatively fits TRBD1 or TRBD2 (5 bases each). The ends were cut back, 5 bases at V and 0 bases at J, with 20 bases in the middle. The CDR3 extends over 18 amino acids. Looked up from germline, CDR1 is SGHAT and CDR2 is FQDESV (reference sequence). The DNA of the CDR3 is TGTGCCAGCAGCCGAATTCCCGGGGACCAGGGCTCCTACAATGAGCAGTTCTTC. As protein: CASSRIPGDQGSYNEQFF.